Below are 5 T cell receptor beta chains sequenced from a single sample in a study of blood T cell repertoires in COVID-19. Profiling relied on immunoSEQ multiplex PCR, and the TCRdb table lists in-frame clones only, not all of them. The table has around 200,000 clones, more than 75% seen once. Material: peripheral blood. All receptors come from a woman aged 80 or over with acute or convalescent COVID-19.

This sequence joins TRBV7-8 and TRBJ2-5; TRBD1 agrees at 9 bases. Per the germline V gene, CDR1 is SGHVS and CDR2 is FQNEAQ. V shed 6 bases, J shed 5 bases, and the junction held 7 bases outside the gene matches. This CDR3 spans 14 amino acids. In DNA form, the CDR3 reads TGTGCCAGCAGGACCGGCGGGACAGGGGAGACCCAGTACTTC. Protein: CASRTGGTGETQYF.

This sequence joins TRBV28 and TRBJ1-2; the match to TRBD1 covers 11 bases. V lost 8 bases and J lost 6; bases outside the gene matches: 2. The CDR3 length is 12 residues. Germline V gives CDR1 MDHEN, CDR2 SYDVKM. The CDR3 DNA reads TGTGCCAGCGCGGACAGGGGGCATGGCTACACCTTC. Encoded protein: CASADRGHGYTF.

This sequence joins TRBV3-1 (or the pseudogene TRBV3-2) and TRBJ2-3; 7 bases map to TRBD2. CDR1 is LGHDT and CDR2 is YNNKEL in the germline V gene (reference sequence). The length of the CDR3 is 17 residues. Trimming removed 7 bases from V and 1 base from J; junction bases left unmatched: 14. As DNA, the CDR3 is TGTGCCAGCAACTCTAGAGCGGGGCGGCGGGGCACAGATACGCAGTATTTT. Amino acid sequence: CASNSRAGRRGTDTQYF.

The chain is built from TRBV7-9 and TRBJ1-6; 7 nucleotides line up with TRBD1. The CDR3 spans 16 residues. V was pared by 5 bases and J by 1 base, with 5 bases of the junction left unmatched. The germline V gene has CDR1 SEHNR and CDR2 FQNEAQ (reference sequence). The CDR3 loop is CASSPQGGSYNSPLHF. CDR3 bases: TGTGCCAGCAGCCCCCAGGGGGGATCCTATAATTCACCCCTCCACTTT. Full variable domain (rest looked up from reference TRBV7-9 and TRBJ1-6): DTGVSQNPRHKITKRGQNVTFRCDPISEHNRLYWYRQTLGQGPEFLTYFQNEAQLEKSRLLSDRFSAERPKGSFSTLEIQRTEQGDSAMYLCASSPQGGSYNSPLHFGNGTRLTVT.

The chain combines TRBV19 with TRBJ2-3; weak D call: TRBD2 (7 bases). Trimming removed 4 bases from V and 2 bases from J, with 16 bases in between. Germline lookup yields CDR1 LNHDA and CDR2 SQIVND (reference sequence). The CDR3 sequence is 16 residues long. CDR3: CASSTRGGGATDTQYF. The CDR3 bases are TGTGCCAGTAGTACCCGGGGAGGGGGAGCCACAGATACGCAGTATTTT.